The 12 T cell receptor beta chains given below trace back to one sample, sequenced in a study of cytomegalovirus exposure and HLA in healthy donors. The PCR contained 60 Vbeta and 13 Jbeta primers. Method: immunoSEQ multiplex PCR; TCRdb's copy keeps in-frame clones and lacks some. The sample records around 65,000 clones, approximately 60% being singletons. Sequencing used PBMCs. The receptors come from a man younger than 45 in good health and CMV-seronegative.

The chain has TRBV30 and TRBJ2-5, with 13 bases aligning to TRBD2. This CDR3 contains 19 residues. Germline V gene sequence: CDR1 GTSNPN, CDR2 SVGIG (reference sequence). Trimming took 0 bases from V and 1 from J; bases not matched to a gene: 11. The CDR3 reads CAWSVGFTSGGDTQETQYF. The DNA for the CDR3 is TGTGCCTGGAGTGTAGGATTCACTAGCGGGGGGGATACCCAAGAGACCCAGTACTTC.

The chain is built from TRBV2 and TRBJ1-6, with a weak D call TRBD1 (6 bases). The CDR3 loop spans 14 amino acids. Trimming cost V 9 bases and J 9 bases, with 18 bases left between them. In germline, CDR1 is SNHLY, CDR2 FYNNEI. In DNA, the CDR3 is TGTGCCAGGAGGACAGCCACCCAAATTTCACCCCTCCACTTT. Translating it yields CARRTATQISPLHF.

V and J are TRBV5-1 and TRBJ2-7; tentative D call: TRBD2 (7 bases). The CDR3 has 16 amino acids. Trimming removed 4 bases from V and 2 bases from J, with 19 bases in between. CDR1 SGHRS and CDR2 YFSETQ come from the germline V gene. CDR3 bases: TGCGCCAGCAGCCCCTCGGGGCGGGGGCCCCCCTACGAGCAGTACTTC. It yields the protein CASSPSGRGPPYEQYF.

This chain links TRBV6-5 with TRBJ1-5; a weak D match, TRBD1 (6 bases). The CDR3 loop spans 16 amino acids. Trimming took off 4 bases at V and 0 bases at J, with 13 bases between the two ends. Germline CDR1 reads MNHEY; CDR2 reads SVGAGI. The CDR3 DNA reads as TGTGCCAGCAGTTTCACCGGGACATATAGCAATCAGCCCCAGCATTTT. Translation gives CASSFTGTYSNQPQHF.

This clone was picked up a small number of times. This sequence joins TRBV5-1 and TRBJ2-1; D is ambiguous. V lost 3 bases to trimming and J lost 9 bases, with 22 bases between them. This CDR3 has 16 amino acids. Germline V lookup: CDR1 SGHRS, CDR2 YFSETQ. The DNA of the CDR3 is TGCGCCAGCAGCTGGAGCCTAACCATTCCGTTAGGTGAGCAGTTCTTC. It translates to CASSWSLTIPLGEQFF.

This clone came up a few times. The chain uses TRBV6-5 and TRBJ2-7; D perhaps matches TRBD2 (5 bases). The CDR3 runs 14 residues. Trimming shortened V by 2 bases and J by 0 bases, and 8 bases separated the two germline ends. Germline V gene sequence: CDR1 MNHEY, CDR2 SVGAGI. This chain's CDR3 is CASSYPRDSYEQYF. For the CDR3, the DNA is TGTGCCAGCAGTTACCCTCGGGACTCCTACGAGCAGTACTTC.

The J gene is TRBJ2-5, the V gene TRBV6-6; TRBD1 agrees at 9 bases. The end of the DNA is better explained by TRBJ2-7, so the J call may be wrong. Germline lookup yields CDR1 MNHNY and CDR2 SVGAGI (reference sequence). This CDR3 has 16 residues. CDR3 in amino acids: CASSYRFTGGLDEQYF. In DNA, the CDR3 is TGTGCCAGCAGTTACAGGTTCACAGGGGGCTTAGACGAGCAGTACTTC.

The chain recombines TRBV5-1 with TRBJ2-6; tentatively, D is TRBD1 (5 bases). Germline V gene data show CDR1 as SGHRS and CDR2 as YFSETQ. The V and J ends lost 6 bases and 2 bases respectively, with 15 bases between them. The CDR3 sequence is 16 residues long. The CDR3 region is CASMGWSGPGANVLTF. The DNA of the CDR3 is TGCGCCAGCATGGGATGGTCAGGGCCTGGGGCCAACGTCCTGACTTTC.

The chain carries TRBV6-1 and TRBJ1-5; D unresolved. Per germline, CDR1 MNHNS and CDR2 SASEGT. V shed 3 bases and J shed 3 bases, with 6 bases lying between them. The CDR3 has 13 residues. The CDR3 bases are TGTGCCAGCAGTGAGGGCTACAATCAGCCCCAGCATTTT. It translates to CASSEGYNQPQHF.

The chain combines TRBV2 with TRBJ1-5; possibly TRBD1 for D (6 bases). With 8 bases removed from V and 0 bases from J, the gap between germline ends came to 14 bases. CDR1 is SNHLY, CDR2 FYNNEI, per germline. The CDR3 runs to 15 residues. CDR3 protein: CASSGQMNSNQPQHF. The CDR3 DNA sequence: TGTGCCAGCTCCGGACAGATGAATAGCAATCAGCCCCAGCATTTT.

The V call is TRBV6-1, the J call TRBJ2-1; 8 bases agree with TRBD2. This CDR3 region has 13 residues. Germline V gives CDR1 MNHNS, CDR2 SASEGT. V was pared by 10 bases and J by 3 bases, with 5 bases of the junction left unmatched. The CDR3: CATRGGNYNEQFF. The CDR3 DNA reads TGTGCCACCCGCGGGGGGAACTACAATGAGCAGTTCTTC.

This clone occurred a few times. The chain links TRBV4-2 to TRBJ1-2; the match to TRBD1 covers 8 bases. The V gene's germline CDR1 is LGHNA and CDR2 YNFKEQ. There are 14 residues in the CDR3. Germline trimming cut 2 bases from V and 6 bases from J; bases unmatched to any gene: 5. The DNA for the CDR3 is TGTGCCAGCAGCCAAAGGACAGGGATTGATGGCTACACCTTC. Translation: CASSQRTGIDGYTF.